This T cell receptor (beta chain) is from a study of OX40 agonist ivuxolimab in advanced cancers. Study-wide context: Patients assigned to dose escalation were diagnosed with hepatocellular carcinoma, melanoma, renal cell or head and neck cancer. Study findings and constraints: Relative to CD4+, CD8+ T cells held more expanded clones on average. At doses 0.1 to 3.0 mg/kg, CD4+ and CD8+ clones expanded. Part of the nonresponder group also had normalized T-cell clonal expansion that was low.

Repertoires were generated with immunoSEQ multiplex PCR, while TCRdb's copy carries only in-frame clones and drops some. The sample has approximately 70,000 clones; more than 70% are singletons. For this clone: Its antigen is not known.

The germline CDR1 and CDR2 sequences are MNHNY and SVGAGI (reference sequence). Trimming took off 8 bases at V and 5 bases at J, with 18 bases between the two ends. The CDR3 consists of 14 residues. The chain carries TRBV6-6 and TRBJ2-5; D call uncertain. Sequences were derived from CD4+ or CD8+ T cells sorted from blood, sampled in a trial of the OX40 agonist ivuxolimab. The sequence derives from an adult with an advanced solid tumor such as melanoma, head and neck, liver or kidney cancer. The CDR3 DNA follows: TGTGCCAGCTTCCCCCGGACCCCTCGGGAGACCCAGTACTTC. Translated, it gives CASFPRTPRETQYF.